A single sample is the source of the 24 T cell receptor beta chains below, sequenced in a study of post-analysis software for immune sequencing data. Study-level points and caveats: About five TRBV segments appeared more often in patients than in controls, and TRBV5-6, TRBV5-1 and TRBV20-1 were among these.

Libraries were made from TCR beta cDNA, and they carried unique molecular identifiers. MiXCR was run by TCRdb on the PCR reads, yielding one entry per CDR3 protein. The repertoire holds fewer than 700,000 distinct CDR3 sequences, with about 40% as singletons. These receptors lack a known antigen. The specimen was blood. The source of these receptors is a girl under 18 with multiple sclerosis.

This clonotype turned up a few times. The gene calls are TRBV5-1 and TRBJ1-3; 7 nucleotides line up with TRBD1. Per the germline V gene, CDR1 is SGHRS and CDR2 is YFSETQ. The CDR3 loop spans 16 amino acids. Trimming took 1 base from V and 0 from J; bases not matched to a gene: 4. The CDR3 region is CASSLSGQSSGNTIYF. The CDR3 region has the DNA TGCGCCAGCAGCTTGTCGGGACAGAGCTCTGGAAACACCATATATTTT.

This clonotype was observed a few times. V gene TRBV7-8 combines with J gene TRBJ2-1, with D maybe TRBD2 (5 bases). The CDR3 is 15 amino acids. The V and J ends lost 5 bases and 7 bases respectively, with 18 bases between them. The germline gives CDR1 SGHVS, CDR2 FQNEAQ. This CDR3 is CASSLRVSAGNEQFF. CDR3 in DNA: TGTGCCAGCAGCCTCCGGGTGTCCGCGGGTAATGAGCAGTTCTTC.

J is TRBJ1-2 and V is TRBV29-1, with a weak D call TRBD1 (6 bases). The CDR3 extends over 14 amino acids. V gave up 7 bases and J gave up 0 bases, with 15 bases separating them. Germline CDR1 SQVTM, CDR2 ANQGSEA. The CDR3 DNA reads TGCAGCGCCGTAGGACAGTCGGCTAACTATGGCTACACCTTC. It translates to CSAVGQSANYGYTF.

The V gene is TRBV7-2, the J gene TRBJ2-3; D is tentatively TRBD1 or TRBD2 (5 bases each). Germline V gives CDR1 SGHTA, CDR2 FQGNSA. The length of the CDR3 is 14 residues. V shed 4 bases and J shed 2 bases, with 10 bases lying between them. For the CDR3, the DNA is TGTGCCAGCAGCTCCCGGGACCACACAGATACGCAGTATTTT. Protein product: CASSSRDHTDTQYF.

A few counts support this clonotype. This chain connects TRBV7-6 to TRBJ2-7; D unclear. Trimming stripped 5 bases from V and 7 bases from J, with 18 bases between. This CDR3 is 14 amino acids long. CDR1 is SGHVS, CDR2 FNYEAQ, per germline. This chain's CDR3 is CASSHGFKGGEQYF. The CDR3 DNA reads TGTGCCAGCAGCCACGGGTTTAAGGGTGGAGAGCAGTACTTC.

The CDR3 nucleotides read TGTGCCAGCAGGGCGGGACAAACTAACTATGGCTACACCTTC. Its translation is CASRAGQTNYGYTF. The chain recombines TRBV12-3 or TRBV12-4 with TRBJ1-2, with D possibly being TRBD1 (6 bases). The CDR3 loop spans 14 amino acids. Trimming shortened V by 6 bases and J by 0 bases, and 11 bases separated the two germline ends.

This chain joins TRBV4-1 and TRBJ2-1, with D possibly matching TRBD2 (6 bases). This CDR3 comprises 16 residues. Germline-derived CDR1 and CDR2 are MGHRA and YSYEKL. The V end was cut by 1 base, the J end by 0 bases, with 10 bases between. The CDR3 reads CASSQVAESSYNEQFF. Written as DNA, the CDR3 is TGCGCCAGCAGCCAAGTAGCGGAAAGCTCCTACAATGAGCAGTTCTTC.

V usage is TRBV29-1 and J usage is TRBJ1-2, with 9 bases that match TRBD1. Trimming cost V 6 bases and J 3 bases; bases outside gene matches: 11. From germline, CDR1 is SQVTM and CDR2 ANQGSEA. This CDR3 region has 15 residues. CDR3 loop: CSVNRGPGEYYGYTF. The CDR3 DNA follows: TGCAGCGTCAACAGGGGGCCGGGAGAGTACTATGGCTACACCTTC. The variable domain in full, completed from reference TRBV29-1 and TRBJ1-2, reads SAVISQKPSRDICQRGTSLTIQCQVDSQVTMMFWYRQQPGQSLTLIATANQGSEATYESGFVIDKFPISRPNLTFSTLTVSNMSPEDSSIYLCSVNRGPGEYYGYTFGSGTRLTVV.

This chain links TRBV12-3 or TRBV12-4 with TRBJ2-3; 13 bases line up with TRBD2. CDR3 size: 14 residues. With V trimmed by 5 bases and J by 14 bases, 10 bases remained unmatched. The CDR3 nucleotides are TGTGCCAGCAGTCAAGGACTAGCGGGAGTGGGGGGGTATTTT. It translates to CASSQGLAGVGGYF.

The gene calls are TRBV4-2 and TRBJ1-5, with 8 bases lining up with TRBD1. V lost 0 bases and J lost 5; bases outside the gene matches: 3. The CDR3 is 15 residues long. The germline V gene has CDR1 LGHNA and CDR2 YNFKEQ. CDR3 in amino acids: CASSQEQGADQPQHF. As DNA, the CDR3 is TGTGCCAGCAGCCAAGAGCAGGGGGCGGATCAGCCCCAGCATTTT.

The J gene is TRBJ2-4, the V gene TRBV5-5, with unresolved D. The DNA end is more similar to TRBJ2-7, so the J call may be wrong. This CDR3 has 13 amino acids. Germline CDR1 reads SGHKS; CDR2 reads YYEKEE (reference sequence). As DNA, the CDR3 is TGTGCCAGCAGCGACTCCCCTCCCTACGAGCAGTACTTC. Translating gives CASSDSPPYEQYF.

The chain uses TRBV12-3 or TRBV12-4 and TRBJ2-2; perhaps D is TRBD1 or TRBD2 (5 bases each). Trimming shortened V by 5 bases and J by 7 bases, and 17 bases separated the two germline ends. This CDR3 has 15 amino acids. Here the CDR3 reads CASSPRDGRNGELFF. In DNA, the CDR3 is TGTGCCAGCAGTCCCAGGGACGGGCGCAACGGGGAGCTGTTTTTT.

V and J are TRBV7-9 and TRBJ1-1, with no clear D. The CDR3 has 12 residues. Trimming took 5 bases from V and 3 from J, leaving 7 bases between them. Germline CDR1 and CDR2: SEHNR and FQNEAQ (reference sequence). The CDR3 loop reads CASSPTYTEAFF. The DNA of the CDR3 is TGTGCCAGCAGCCCGACCTACACTGAAGCTTTCTTT.

This clonotype was seen a few times. This chain links TRBV27 with TRBJ2-3, with 12 positions matching TRBD1. With V trimmed by 5 bases and J by 5 bases, 11 bases remained unmatched. This CDR3 is 17 amino acids long. Per germline, CDR1 MNHEY and CDR2 SMNVEV (reference sequence). CDR3: CASSRLGTGGKGDTQYF. The CDR3 bases are TGTGCCAGCAGTCGCCTCGGGACAGGGGGCAAAGGAGATACGCAGTATTTT.

The chain is built from TRBV12-3 or TRBV12-4 and TRBJ2-3; 9 bases align to TRBD1. The CDR3 is made up of 14 amino acids. V lost 6 bases, J lost 2 bases, and 3 bases stayed unmatched. The CDR3 reads CASSRDRVTDTQYF. Written as DNA, the CDR3 is TGTGCCAGCAGCCGGGACAGGGTCACAGATACGCAGTATTTT.

This clonotype has more than one count but fewer than ten. The chain employs TRBV5-5 and TRBJ2-1; TRBD1 matches 7 bases. This CDR3 contains 15 residues. Germline CDR1 and CDR2: SGHKS and YYEKEE (reference sequence). The trim removed 2 bases at V and 4 bases at J, leaving 6 bases unmatched. The CDR3 loop reads CASSLSDRQYNEQFF. The CDR3 bases are TGTGCCAGCAGCTTATCGGACAGGCAATACAATGAGCAGTTCTTC. Based on the CDR3 plus reference TRBV5-5 and TRBJ2-1, the full variable domain is DAGVTQSPTHLIKTRGQQVTLRCSPISGHKSVSWYQQVLGQGPQFIFQYYEKEERGRGNFPDRFSARQFPNYSSELNVNALLLGDSALYLCASSLSDRQYNEQFFGPGTRLTVL.

This chain connects TRBV7-9 to TRBJ2-2; D remains unclear. The length of the CDR3 is 15 residues. The V gene lost 5 bases and the J gene lost 0 bases, with 10 bases spanning the gap. Germline V gene data show CDR1 as SEHNR and CDR2 as FQNEAQ (reference sequence). CDR3 amino acids: CASSEQDPNTGELFF. The CDR3 DNA reads as TGTGCCAGCAGCGAGCAGGACCCGAACACCGGGGAGCTGTTTTTT.

This chain connects TRBV10-3 to TRBJ2-7; D is unclear. CDR3 length: 11 residues. V shed 2 bases and J shed 6 bases, with 5 bases lying between them. The V gene's germline CDR1 is ENHRY and CDR2 SYGVKD. CDR3 DNA sequence: TGTGCCATCAGTGAGGGGCCCGAGCAGTACTTC. This gives the protein CAISEGPEQYF.

The chain employs TRBV7-9 and TRBJ1-2, with a weak D call TRBD1 (6 bases). V lost 6 bases, J lost 0 bases, and 14 bases lay in between. CDR3 size: 15 residues. Per germline, CDR1 SEHNR and CDR2 FQNEAQ (reference sequence). The CDR3 spells CASRQEGEANYGYTF. The DNA of the CDR3 is TGTGCCAGCAGACAGGAGGGGGAGGCTAACTATGGCTACACCTTC.

This clonotype was seen a handful of times. This sequence joins TRBV15 and TRBJ2-5, with D possibly TRBD1 on 6 matching bases. Trimming cost V 0 bases and J 5 bases, with 13 bases left between them. This CDR3 is 15 amino acids long. Germline CDR1 and CDR2: LNHNV and YYDKDF (reference sequence). CDR3 DNA: TGTGCCACCAGCAGAGATTGGGGGCAGGTGGAGACCCAGTACTTC. It codes for CATSRDWGQVETQYF. The full variable domain, with the rest looked up from reference TRBV15 and TRBJ2-5, is DAMVIQNPRYQVTQFGKPVTLSCSQTLNHNVMYWYQQKSSQAPKLLFHYYDKDFNNEADTPDNFQSRRPNTSFCFLDIRSPGLGDTAMYLCATSRDWGQVETQYFGPGTRLLVL.

The chain employs TRBV27 and TRBJ2-5; TRBD2 aligns across 7 bases. There are 15 residues in the CDR3. Germline values: CDR1 MNHEY, CDR2 SMNVEV (reference sequence). Trimming took 4 bases from V and 4 from J; bases not matched to a gene: 9. CDR3 residues: CASSSLARAAETQYF. The CDR3, as DNA: TGTGCCAGCAGTTCACTAGCGAGGGCGGCAGAGACCCAGTACTTC.

This chain connects TRBV7-2 to TRBJ2-5; 8 positions match TRBD1. Germline CDR1 SGHTA, CDR2 FQGNSA. This CDR3 spans 14 amino acids. V lost 5 bases to trimming and J lost 5 bases; unmatched junction nucleotides: 7. The CDR3 region is CASSPPDRVETQYF. CDR3 in DNA: TGTGCCAGCAGCCCCCCGGACAGGGTTGAGACCCAGTACTTC.

This clonotype was detected only a few times. The gene calls are TRBV12-3 or TRBV12-4 and TRBJ2-1; 7 bases agree with TRBD1. V was clipped by 1 base and J by 4 bases; unmatched bases: 4. The CDR3 runs to 15 residues. The CDR3: CASSLGQGMYNEQFF. As DNA, the CDR3 is TGTGCCAGCAGTTTAGGACAGGGAATGTACAATGAGCAGTTCTTC.

The gene calls are TRBV12-3 or TRBV12-4 and TRBJ2-7; TRBD2 agrees at 9 bases. The V and J ends lost 1 base and 6 bases, in that order; junction bases with no gene match: 4. This CDR3 is built from 14 residues. The DNA of the CDR3 is TGTGCCAGCAGTTTAGGGCGGGAGGGCACCGAGCAGTACTTC. Encoded protein: CASSLGREGTEQYF.